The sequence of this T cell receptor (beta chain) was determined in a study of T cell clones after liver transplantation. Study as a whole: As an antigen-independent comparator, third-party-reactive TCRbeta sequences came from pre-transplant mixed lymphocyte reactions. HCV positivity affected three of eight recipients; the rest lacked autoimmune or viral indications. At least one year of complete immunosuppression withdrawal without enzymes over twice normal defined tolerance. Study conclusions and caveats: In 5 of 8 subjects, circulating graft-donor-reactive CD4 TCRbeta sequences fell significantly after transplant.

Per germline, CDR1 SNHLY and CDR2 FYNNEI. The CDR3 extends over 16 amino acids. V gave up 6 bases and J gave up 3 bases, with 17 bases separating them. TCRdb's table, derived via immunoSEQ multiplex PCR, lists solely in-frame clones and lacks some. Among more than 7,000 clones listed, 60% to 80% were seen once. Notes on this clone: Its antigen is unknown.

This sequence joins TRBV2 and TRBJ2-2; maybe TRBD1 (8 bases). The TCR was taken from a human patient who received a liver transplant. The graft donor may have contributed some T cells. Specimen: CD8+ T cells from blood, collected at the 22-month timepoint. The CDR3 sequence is CASRAGQGGDTGELFF. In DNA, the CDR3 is TGTGCCAGCAGGGCCGGACAGGGAGGGGACACCGGGGAGCTGTTTTTT.